This TCR beta chain was observed in a study of T cells after yellow fever vaccination. The CDR3 has 15 residues. The V gene end was trimmed by 1 base and the J gene end by 4 bases; junction bases not matched to a gene: 7. Germline loops: CDR1 SGHRS, CDR2 YFSETQ. TCRdb passed the 5' RACE reads through MiXCR, listing each CDR3 protein once. The data contain hundreds of thousands of distinct CDR3 sequences, roughly 3.5% of them singletons. This clonotype was observed many times. The target antigen is unknown. Notes on the study in general: Post-booster repertoires again held most primary-vaccination clones (about 96% CD4, roughly 88% CD8).

The V call is TRBV5-1, the J call TRBJ2-5, with 7 bases fitting TRBD1. This specimen consisted of PBMCs, obtained on the day of the yellow fever booster vaccination. The origin of this receptor is a man between 18 and 35 years old who received the YFV17D yellow fever vaccine. The CDR3 is CASSLTSQGLETQYF. CDR3 bases: TGCGCCAGCAGCTTGACCTCACAGGGGCTAGAGACCCAGTACTTC. The variable domain in full, with the rest retrieved from reference TRBV5-1 and TRBJ2-5, is KAGVTQTPRYLIKTRGQQVTLSCSPISGHRSVSWYQQTPGQGLQFLFEYFSETQRNKGNFPGRFSGRQFSNSRSEMNVSTLELGDSALYLCASSLTSQGLETQYFGPGTRLLVL.